This T cell receptor beta chain emerged from a study of CD8 T cells in ankylosing spondylitis. This clonotype was observed many times. TCRdb itself ran the 5' RACE reads through MiXCR, one entry per CDR3 protein. Of under 300,000 distinct CDR3 sequences in the sample, around a tenth are singletons; the top ten hold around 6.5%. Trimming shortened V by 0 bases and J by 6 bases, and 8 bases separated the two germline ends. Germline assignment: CDR1 MNHEY and CDR2 SVGAGI. The CDR3 extends over 14 amino acids. The receptor's source is a male donor with ankylosing spondylitis or in good health (not recorded which). The source material was blood, either unsorted or a sorted T cell fraction (not recorded which). The V call is TRBV6-5, the J call TRBJ2-2; D is unclear. This chain's CDR3 is CASSYSVRAGELFF. The CDR3 DNA is TGTGCCAGCAGTTACTCCGTTCGTGCCGGGGAGCTGTTTTTT.